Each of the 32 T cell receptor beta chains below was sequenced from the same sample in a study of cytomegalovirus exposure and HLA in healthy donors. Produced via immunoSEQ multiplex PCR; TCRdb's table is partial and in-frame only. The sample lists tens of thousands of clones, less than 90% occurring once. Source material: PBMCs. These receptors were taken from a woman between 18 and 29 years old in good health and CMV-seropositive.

For the CDR3, the DNA is TGCGCCAGCAGCTGGGGGGCGGGGGACTGGCGAAGGGACACTGAAGCTTTCTTT. Encoded protein: CASSWGAGDWRRDTEAFF. The V call is TRBV5-1, the J call TRBJ1-1; tentatively, D is TRBD1 (6 bases). CDR1 SGHRS and CDR2 YFSETQ come from the germline V gene. Trimming took off 3 bases at V and 3 bases at J, with 24 bases between the two ends. This CDR3 has 18 amino acids.

The CDR3 spells CASSLSGTEAFF. The DNA of the CDR3 is TGTGCCAGCAGCTTATCCGGCACTGAAGCTTTCTTT. The rearrangement uses TRBV7-2 and TRBJ1-1, with D uncertain. Germline V lookup: CDR1 SGHTA, CDR2 FQGNSA. The length of the CDR3 is 12 residues. Trimming removed 2 bases from V and 4 bases from J, with 5 bases in between.

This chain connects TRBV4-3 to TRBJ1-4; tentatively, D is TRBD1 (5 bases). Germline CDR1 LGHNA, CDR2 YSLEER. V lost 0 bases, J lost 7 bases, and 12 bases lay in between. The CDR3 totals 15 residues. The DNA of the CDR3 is TGCGCCAGCAGCCAAGAGCCCAGGGATGGTGAAAAACTGTTTTTT. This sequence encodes CASSQEPRDGEKLFF.

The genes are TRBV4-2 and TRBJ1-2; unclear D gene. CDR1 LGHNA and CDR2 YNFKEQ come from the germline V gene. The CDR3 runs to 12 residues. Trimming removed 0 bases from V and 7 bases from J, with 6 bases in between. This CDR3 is CASSQDSSGYTF. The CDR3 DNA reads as TGTGCCAGCAGCCAAGACTCTAGTGGCTACACCTTC.

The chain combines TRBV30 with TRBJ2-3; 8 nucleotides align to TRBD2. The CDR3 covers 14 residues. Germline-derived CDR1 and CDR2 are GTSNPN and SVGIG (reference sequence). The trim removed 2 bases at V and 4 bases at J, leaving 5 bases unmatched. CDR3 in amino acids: CAWSRGGGSDTQYF. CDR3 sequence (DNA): TGTGCCTGGAGTCGGGGCGGGGGGTCAGATACGCAGTATTTT.

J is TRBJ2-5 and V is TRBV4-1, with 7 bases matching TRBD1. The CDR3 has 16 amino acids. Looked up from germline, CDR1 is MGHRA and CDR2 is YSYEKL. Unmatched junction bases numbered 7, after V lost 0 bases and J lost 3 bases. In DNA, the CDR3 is TGCGCCAGCAGCCAAGAACTACAGGGGTGGAAAGAGACCCAGTACTTC. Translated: CASSQELQGWKETQYF.

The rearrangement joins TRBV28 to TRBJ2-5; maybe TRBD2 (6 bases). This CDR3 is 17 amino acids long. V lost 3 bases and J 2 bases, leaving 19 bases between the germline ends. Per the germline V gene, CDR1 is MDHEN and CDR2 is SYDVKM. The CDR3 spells CASSFYFRPSDQETQYF. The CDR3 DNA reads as TGTGCCAGCAGTTTTTACTTTAGGCCTAGCGATCAAGAGACCCAGTACTTC.

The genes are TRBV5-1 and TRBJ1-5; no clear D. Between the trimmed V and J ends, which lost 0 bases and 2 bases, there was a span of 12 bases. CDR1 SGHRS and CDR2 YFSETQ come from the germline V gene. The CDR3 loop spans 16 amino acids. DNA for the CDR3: TGCGCCAGCAGCTTGGGGGGAGGGAGCGGCAATCAGCCCCAGCATTTT. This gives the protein CASSLGGGSGNQPQHF.

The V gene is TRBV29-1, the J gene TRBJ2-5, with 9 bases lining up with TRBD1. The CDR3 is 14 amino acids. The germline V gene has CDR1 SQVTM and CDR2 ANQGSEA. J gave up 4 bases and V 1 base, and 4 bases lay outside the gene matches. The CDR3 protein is CSVEGGQGGETQYF. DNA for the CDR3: TGCAGCGTTGAAGGGGGACAGGGAGGAGAGACCCAGTACTTC.

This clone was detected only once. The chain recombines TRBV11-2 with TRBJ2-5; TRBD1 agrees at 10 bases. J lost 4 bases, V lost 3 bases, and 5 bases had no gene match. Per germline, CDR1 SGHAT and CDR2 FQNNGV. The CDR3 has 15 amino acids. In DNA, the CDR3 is TGTGCCAGCAGCTTCCTCGGGGACAGGGGAGAGACCCAGTACTTC. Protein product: CASSFLGDRGETQYF.

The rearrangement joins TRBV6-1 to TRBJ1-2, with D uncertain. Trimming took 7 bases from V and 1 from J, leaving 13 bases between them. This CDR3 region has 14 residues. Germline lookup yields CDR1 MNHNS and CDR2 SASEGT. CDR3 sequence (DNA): TGTGCCAGCACCCCGCGGGAATATAACTATGGCTACACCTTC. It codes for CASTPREYNYGYTF.

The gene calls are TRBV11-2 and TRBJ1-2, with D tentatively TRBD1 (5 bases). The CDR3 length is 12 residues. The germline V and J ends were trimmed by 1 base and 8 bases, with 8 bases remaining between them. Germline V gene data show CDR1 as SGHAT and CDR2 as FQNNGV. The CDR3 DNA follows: TGTGCCAGCAGCTTAGCAGGGCAAGGCTACACCTTC. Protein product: CASSLAGQGYTF.

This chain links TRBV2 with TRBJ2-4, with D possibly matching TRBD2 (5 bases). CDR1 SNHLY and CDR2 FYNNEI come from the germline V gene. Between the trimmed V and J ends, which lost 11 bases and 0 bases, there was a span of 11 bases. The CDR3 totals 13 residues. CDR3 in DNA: TGTGCCGGCCTCGGACTAGCCAAAAACATTCAGTACTTC. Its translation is CAGLGLAKNIQYF. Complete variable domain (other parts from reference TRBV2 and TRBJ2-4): EPEVTQTPSHQVTQMGQEVILRCVPISNHLYFYWYRQILGQKVEFLVSFYNNEISEKSEIFDDQFSVERPDGSNFTLKIRSTKLEDSAMYFCAGLGLAKNIQYFGAGTRLSVL.

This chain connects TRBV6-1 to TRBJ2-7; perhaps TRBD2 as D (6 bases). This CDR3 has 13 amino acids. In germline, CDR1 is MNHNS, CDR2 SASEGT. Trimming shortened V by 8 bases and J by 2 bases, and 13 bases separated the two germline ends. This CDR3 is CASRRELTYEQYF. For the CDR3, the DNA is TGTGCCAGCCGGAGGGAGTTGACCTACGAGCAGTACTTC.

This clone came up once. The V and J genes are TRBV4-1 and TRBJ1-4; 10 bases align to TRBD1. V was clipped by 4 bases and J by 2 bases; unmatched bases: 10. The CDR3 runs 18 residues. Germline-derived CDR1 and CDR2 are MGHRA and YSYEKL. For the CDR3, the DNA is TGCGCCAGCAGCCTCCAGCCGGGGACAGGGGTGACTAATGAAAAACTGTTTTTT. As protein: CASSLQPGTGVTNEKLFF.

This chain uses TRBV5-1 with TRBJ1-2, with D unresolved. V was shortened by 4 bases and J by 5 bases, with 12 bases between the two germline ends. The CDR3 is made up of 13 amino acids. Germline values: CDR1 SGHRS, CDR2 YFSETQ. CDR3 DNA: TGCGCCAGCAGCCCTCTCGTTAAATATGGCTACACCTTC. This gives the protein CASSPLVKYGYTF.

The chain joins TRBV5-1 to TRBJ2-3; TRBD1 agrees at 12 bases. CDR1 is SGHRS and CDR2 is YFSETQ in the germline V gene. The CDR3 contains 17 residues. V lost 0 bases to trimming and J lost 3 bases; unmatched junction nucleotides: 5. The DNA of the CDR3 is TGCGCCAGCAGCTTGGGGGGGACAGGGGGCTCGACAGATACGCAGTATTTT. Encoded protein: CASSLGGTGGSTDTQYF.

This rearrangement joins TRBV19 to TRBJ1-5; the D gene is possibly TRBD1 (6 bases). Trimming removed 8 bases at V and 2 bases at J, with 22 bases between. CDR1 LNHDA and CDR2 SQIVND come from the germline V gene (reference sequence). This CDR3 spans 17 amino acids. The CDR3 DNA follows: TGTGCCAGTCTCTCAGTAGGGGGGGCAAGGGGCAATCAGCCCCAGCATTTT. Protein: CASLSVGGARGNQPQHF.

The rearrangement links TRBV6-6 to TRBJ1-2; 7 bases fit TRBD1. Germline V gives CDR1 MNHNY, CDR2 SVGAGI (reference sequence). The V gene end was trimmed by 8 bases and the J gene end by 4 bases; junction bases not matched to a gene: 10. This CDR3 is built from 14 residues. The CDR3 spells CASSQTGTGYGYTF. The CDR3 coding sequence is TGTGCCAGCTCACAGACAGGGACCGGCTATGGCTACACCTTC.

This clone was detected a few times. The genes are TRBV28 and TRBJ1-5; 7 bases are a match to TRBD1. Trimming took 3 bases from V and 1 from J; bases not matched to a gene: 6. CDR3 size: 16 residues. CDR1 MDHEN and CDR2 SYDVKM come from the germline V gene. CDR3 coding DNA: TGTGCCAGCAGTTTCAGTAGCAGGGGGAGCAATCAGCCCCAGCATTTT. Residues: CASSFSSRGSNQPQHF.

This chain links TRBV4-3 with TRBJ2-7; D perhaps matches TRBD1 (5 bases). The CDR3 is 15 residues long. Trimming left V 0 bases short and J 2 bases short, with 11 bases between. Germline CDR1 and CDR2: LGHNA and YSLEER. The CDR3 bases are TGCGCCAGCAGCCAAGATTGGTCAGGGACCTACGAGCAGTACTTC. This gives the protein CASSQDWSGTYEQYF.

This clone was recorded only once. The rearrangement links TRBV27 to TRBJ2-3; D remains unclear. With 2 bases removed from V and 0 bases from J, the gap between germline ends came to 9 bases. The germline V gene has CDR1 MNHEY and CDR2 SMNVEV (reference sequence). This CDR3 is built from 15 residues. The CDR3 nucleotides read TGTGCCAGCAGTTTAACTGCATCTAGCACAGATACGCAGTATTTT. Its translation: CASSLTASSTDTQYF.

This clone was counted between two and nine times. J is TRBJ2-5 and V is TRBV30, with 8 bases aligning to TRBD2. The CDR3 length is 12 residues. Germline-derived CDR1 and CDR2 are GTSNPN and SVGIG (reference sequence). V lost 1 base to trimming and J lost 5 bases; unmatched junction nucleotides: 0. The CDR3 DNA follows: TGTGCCTGGAGTGCGGGGGGGGAGACCCAGTACTTC. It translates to CAWSAGGETQYF.

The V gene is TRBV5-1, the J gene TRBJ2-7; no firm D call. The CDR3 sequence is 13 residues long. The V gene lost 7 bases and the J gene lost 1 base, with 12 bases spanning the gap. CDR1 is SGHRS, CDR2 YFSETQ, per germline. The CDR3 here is CASSRLQSYEQYF. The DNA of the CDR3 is TGCGCCAGCTCGAGATTACAGTCCTACGAGCAGTACTTC.

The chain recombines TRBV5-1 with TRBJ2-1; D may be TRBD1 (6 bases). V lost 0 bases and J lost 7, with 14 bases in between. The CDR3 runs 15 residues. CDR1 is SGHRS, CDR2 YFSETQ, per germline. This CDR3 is CASSLAQGGQNEQFF. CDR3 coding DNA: TGCGCCAGCAGCTTGGCACAGGGTGGTCAGAATGAGCAGTTCTTC.

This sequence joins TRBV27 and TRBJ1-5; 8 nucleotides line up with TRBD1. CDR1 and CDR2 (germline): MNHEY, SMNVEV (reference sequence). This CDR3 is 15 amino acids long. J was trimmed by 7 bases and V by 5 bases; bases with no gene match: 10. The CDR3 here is CASSGQGRGLQPQHF. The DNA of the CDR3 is TGTGCCAGCAGTGGACAGGGAAGAGGTTTGCAGCCCCAGCATTTT.

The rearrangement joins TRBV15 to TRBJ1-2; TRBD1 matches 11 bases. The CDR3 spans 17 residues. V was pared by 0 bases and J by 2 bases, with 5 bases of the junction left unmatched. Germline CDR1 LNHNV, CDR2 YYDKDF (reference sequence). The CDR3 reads CATSRDQGTGGNYGYTF. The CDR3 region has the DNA TGTGCCACCAGCAGAGATCAGGGGACAGGGGGGAACTATGGCTACACCTTC.

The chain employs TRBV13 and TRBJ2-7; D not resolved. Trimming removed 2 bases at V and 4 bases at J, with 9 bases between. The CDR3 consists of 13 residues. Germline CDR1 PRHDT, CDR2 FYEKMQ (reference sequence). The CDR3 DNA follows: TGTGCCAGCAGCTTAAACAGCTTTTACGAGCAGTACTTC. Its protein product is CASSLNSFYEQYF.

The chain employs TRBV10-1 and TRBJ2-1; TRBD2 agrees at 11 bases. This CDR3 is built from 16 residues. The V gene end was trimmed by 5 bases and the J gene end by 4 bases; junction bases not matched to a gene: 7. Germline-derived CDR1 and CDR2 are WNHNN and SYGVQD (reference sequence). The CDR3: CASSLVAGGRYNEQFF. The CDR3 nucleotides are TGCGCCAGCAGTCTGGTAGCGGGGGGGAGGTACAATGAGCAGTTCTTC.

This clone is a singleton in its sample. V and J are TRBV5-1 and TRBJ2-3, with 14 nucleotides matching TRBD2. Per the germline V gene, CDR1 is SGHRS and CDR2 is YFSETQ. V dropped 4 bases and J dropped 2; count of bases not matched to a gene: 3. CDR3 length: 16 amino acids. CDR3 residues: CASSVTSGGDTDTQYF. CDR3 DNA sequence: TGCGCCAGCAGCGTGACTAGCGGGGGGGACACAGATACGCAGTATTTT. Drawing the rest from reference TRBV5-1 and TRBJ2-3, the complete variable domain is KAGVTQTPRYLIKTRGQQVTLSCSPISGHRSVSWYQQTPGQGLQFLFEYFSETQRNKGNFPGRFSGRQFSNSRSEMNVSTLELGDSALYLCASSVTSGGDTDTQYFGPGTRLTVL.

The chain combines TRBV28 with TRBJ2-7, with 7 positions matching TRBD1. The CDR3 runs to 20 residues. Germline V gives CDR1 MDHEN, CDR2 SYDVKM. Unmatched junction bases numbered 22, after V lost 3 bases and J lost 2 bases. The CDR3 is CASSLRMGTEDLLEPYEQYF. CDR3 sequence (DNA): TGTGCCAGCAGTTTGCGAATGGGGACAGAAGACCTTCTTGAACCCTACGAGCAGTACTTC.

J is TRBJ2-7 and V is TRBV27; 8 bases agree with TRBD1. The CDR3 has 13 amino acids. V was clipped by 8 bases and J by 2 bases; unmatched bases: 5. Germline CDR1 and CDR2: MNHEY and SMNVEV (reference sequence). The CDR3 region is CASQGAGAYEQYF. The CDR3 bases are TGTGCCAGCCAGGGGGCTGGAGCCTACGAGCAGTACTTC.